This TCR beta chain originates from a study of monozygotic twins with inflammatory bowel disease. This CDR3 has 13 residues. Germline-derived CDR1 and CDR2 are SGHDT and YYEEEE. Total RNA amounting to 3,500 to 4,000 ng went into each TCR library. Nested PCRs of roughly 17 and 9 cycles, two in total, were run on TCRalpha and TCRbeta cDNA. Reprocessing the 5' RACE reads, TCRdb reports a single entry for every CDR3 protein and omits DNA. Its listing shows approximately 400,000 distinct CDR3 sequences. Source material: blood. V and J are TRBV5-6 and TRBJ2-5. The receptor comes from a human donor with ulcerative colitis or Crohn's disease, or a healthy co-twin of an affected twin (not recorded which). CDR3 residues: CASSLRDGETQYF.